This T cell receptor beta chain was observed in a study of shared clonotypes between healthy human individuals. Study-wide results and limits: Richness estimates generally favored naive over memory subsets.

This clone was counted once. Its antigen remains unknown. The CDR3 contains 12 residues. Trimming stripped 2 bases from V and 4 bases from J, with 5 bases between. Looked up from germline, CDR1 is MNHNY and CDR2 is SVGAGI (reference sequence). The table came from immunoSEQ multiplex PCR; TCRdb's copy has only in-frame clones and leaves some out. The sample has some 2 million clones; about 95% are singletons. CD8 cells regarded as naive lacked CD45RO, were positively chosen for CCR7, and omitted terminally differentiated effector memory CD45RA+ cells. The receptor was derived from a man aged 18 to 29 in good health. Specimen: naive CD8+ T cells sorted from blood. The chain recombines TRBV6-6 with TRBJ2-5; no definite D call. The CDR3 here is CASSYDSETQYF. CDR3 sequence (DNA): TGTGCCAGCAGTTACGATTCAGAGACCCAGTACTTC.